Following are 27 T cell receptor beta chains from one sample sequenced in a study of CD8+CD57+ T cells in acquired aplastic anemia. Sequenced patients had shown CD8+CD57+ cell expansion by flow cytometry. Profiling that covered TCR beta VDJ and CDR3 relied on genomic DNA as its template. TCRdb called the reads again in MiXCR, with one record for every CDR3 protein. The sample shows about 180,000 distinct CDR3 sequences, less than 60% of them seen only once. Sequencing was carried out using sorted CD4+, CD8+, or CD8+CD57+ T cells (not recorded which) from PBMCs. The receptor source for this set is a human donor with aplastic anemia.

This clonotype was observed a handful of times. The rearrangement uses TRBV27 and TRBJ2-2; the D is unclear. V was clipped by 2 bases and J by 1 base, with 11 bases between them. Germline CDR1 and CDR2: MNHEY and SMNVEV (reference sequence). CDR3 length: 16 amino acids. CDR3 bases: TGTGCCAGCAGTTTAAGTAAGCCGCGGAACACCGGGGAGCTGTTTTTT. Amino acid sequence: CASSLSKPRNTGELFF.

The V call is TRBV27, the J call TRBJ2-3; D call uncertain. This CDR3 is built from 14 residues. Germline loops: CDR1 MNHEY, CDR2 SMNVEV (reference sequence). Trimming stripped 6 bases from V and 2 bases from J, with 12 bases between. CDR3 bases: TGTGCCAGCAGATACGGTTATCCCACAGATACGCAGTATTTT. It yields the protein CASRYGYPTDTQYF.

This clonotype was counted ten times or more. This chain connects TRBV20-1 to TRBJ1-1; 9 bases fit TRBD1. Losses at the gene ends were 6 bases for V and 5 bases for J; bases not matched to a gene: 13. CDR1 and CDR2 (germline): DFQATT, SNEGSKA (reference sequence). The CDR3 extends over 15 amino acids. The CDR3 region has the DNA TGCAGTGCCCAGGACAGGGGAATCATGGGGACTGAAGCTTTCTTT. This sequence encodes CSAQDRGIMGTEAFF.

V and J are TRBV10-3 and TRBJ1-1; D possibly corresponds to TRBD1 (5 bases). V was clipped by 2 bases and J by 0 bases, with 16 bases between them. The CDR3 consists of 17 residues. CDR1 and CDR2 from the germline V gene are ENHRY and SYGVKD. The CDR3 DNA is TGTGCCATCAGTGAGGGCGGGGGGAGAAGAATGAACACTGAAGCTTTCTTT. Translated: CAISEGGGRRMNTEAFF.

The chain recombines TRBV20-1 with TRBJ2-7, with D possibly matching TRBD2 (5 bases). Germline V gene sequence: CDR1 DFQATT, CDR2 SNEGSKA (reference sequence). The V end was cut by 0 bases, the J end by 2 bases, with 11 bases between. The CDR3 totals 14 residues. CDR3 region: CSARDTTNPYEQYF. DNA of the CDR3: TGCAGTGCTAGAGATACGACTAACCCCTACGAGCAGTACTTC.

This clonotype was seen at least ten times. CDR3 amino acids: CASSEAAGGGETQYF. CDR3 nucleotide sequence: TGTGCCAGCAGTGAAGCGGCGGGAGGTGGAGAGACCCAGTACTTC. The V and J genes are TRBV6-1 and TRBJ2-5; 8 bases are shared with TRBD2. The CDR3 covers 15 residues. V was pared by 0 bases and J by 4 bases, with 4 bases of the junction left unmatched. CDR1 and CDR2 from the germline V gene are MNHNS and SASEGT.

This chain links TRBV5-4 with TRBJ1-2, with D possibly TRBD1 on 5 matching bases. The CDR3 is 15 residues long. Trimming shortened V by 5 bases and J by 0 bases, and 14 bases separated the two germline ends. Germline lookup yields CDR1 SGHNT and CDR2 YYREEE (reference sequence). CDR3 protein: CASRPGTDSNYGYTF. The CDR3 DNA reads TGTGCCAGCAGACCCGGGACGGACTCTAACTATGGCTACACCTTC.

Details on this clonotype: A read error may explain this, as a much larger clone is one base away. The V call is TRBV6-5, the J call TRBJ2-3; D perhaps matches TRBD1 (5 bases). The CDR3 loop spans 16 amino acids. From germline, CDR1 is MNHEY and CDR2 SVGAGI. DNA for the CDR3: TGTGCCAGCAGTTCCTGGACAAGTTTAAGCACAGATGCGCAGTATTTT. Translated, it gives CASSSWTSLSTDAQYF.

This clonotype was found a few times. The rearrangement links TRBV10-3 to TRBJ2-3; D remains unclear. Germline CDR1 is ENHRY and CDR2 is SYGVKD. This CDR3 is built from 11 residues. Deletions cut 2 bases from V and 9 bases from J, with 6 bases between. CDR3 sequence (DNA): TGTGCCATCAGTGAGGGAAACACGCAGTATTTT. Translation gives CAISEGNTQYF.

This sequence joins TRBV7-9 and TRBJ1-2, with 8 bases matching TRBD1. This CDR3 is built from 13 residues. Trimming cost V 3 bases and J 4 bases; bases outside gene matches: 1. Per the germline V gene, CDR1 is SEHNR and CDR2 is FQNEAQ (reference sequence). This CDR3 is CASSFQGAYGYTF. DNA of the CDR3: TGTGCCAGCAGCTTCCAGGGGGCCTATGGCTACACCTTC.

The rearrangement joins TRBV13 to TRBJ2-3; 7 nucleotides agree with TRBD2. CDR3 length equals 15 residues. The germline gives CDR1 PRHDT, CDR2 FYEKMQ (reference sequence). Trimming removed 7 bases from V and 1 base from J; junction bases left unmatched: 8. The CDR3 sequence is CASIRTGGRTDTQYF. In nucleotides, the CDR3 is TGTGCCAGCATCAGAACGGGGGGACGCACAGATACGCAGTATTTT.

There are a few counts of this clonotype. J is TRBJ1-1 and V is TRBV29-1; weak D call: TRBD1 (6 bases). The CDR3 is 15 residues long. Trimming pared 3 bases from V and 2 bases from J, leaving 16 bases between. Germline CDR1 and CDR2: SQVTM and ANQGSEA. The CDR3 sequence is CSVDREGGVNTEAFF. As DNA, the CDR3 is TGCAGCGTTGACAGGGAGGGGGGGGTTAACACTGAAGCTTTCTTT.

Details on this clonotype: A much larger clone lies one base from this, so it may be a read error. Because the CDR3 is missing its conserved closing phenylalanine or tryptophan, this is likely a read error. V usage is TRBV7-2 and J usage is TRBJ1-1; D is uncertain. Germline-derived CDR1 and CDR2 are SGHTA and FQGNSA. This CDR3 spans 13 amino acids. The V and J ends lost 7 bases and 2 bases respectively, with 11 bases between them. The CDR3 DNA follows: TGTGCCAGCACCCTAAAGTCCAACACTGAAGCTTTCCTT. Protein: CASTLKSNTEAFL.

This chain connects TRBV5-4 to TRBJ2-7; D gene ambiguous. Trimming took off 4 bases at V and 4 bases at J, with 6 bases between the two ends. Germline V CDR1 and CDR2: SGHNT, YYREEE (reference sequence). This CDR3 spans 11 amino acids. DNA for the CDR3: TGTGCCAGCAGCGTTGGATACGAGCAGTACTTC. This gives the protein CASSVGYEQYF.

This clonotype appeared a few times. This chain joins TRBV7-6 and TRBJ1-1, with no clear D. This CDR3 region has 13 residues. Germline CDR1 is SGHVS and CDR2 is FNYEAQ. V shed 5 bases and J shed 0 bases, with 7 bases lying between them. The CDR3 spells CASSGEMNTEAFF. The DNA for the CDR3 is TGTGCCAGCAGCGGGGAGATGAACACTGAAGCTTTCTTT.

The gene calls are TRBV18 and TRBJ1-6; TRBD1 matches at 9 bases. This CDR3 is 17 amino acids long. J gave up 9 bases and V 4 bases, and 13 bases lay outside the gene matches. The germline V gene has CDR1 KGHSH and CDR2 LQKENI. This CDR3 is CASSRAGTGSQGSPLHF. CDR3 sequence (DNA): TGTGCCAGCTCACGAGCAGGGACAGGGAGTCAAGGTTCACCCCTCCACTTT. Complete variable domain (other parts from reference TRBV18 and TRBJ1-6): NAGVMQNPRHLVRRRGQEARLRCSPMKGHSHVYWYRQLPEEGLKFMVYLQKENIIDESGMPKERFSAEFPKEGPSILRIQQVVRGDSAAYFCASSRAGTGSQGSPLHFGNGTRLTVT.

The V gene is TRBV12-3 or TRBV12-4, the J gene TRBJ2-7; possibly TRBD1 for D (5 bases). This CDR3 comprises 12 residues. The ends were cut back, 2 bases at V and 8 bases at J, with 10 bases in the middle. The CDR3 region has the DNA TGTGCCAGCAGTTTACAGGGTTTCCAGCAGTACTTC. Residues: CASSLQGFQQYF.

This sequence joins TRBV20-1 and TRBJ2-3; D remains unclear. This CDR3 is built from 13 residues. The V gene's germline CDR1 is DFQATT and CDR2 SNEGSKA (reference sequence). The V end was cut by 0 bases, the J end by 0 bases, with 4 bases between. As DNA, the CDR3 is TGCAGTGCTAGAGATGACAGCACAGATACGCAGTATTTT. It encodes CSARDDSTDTQYF.

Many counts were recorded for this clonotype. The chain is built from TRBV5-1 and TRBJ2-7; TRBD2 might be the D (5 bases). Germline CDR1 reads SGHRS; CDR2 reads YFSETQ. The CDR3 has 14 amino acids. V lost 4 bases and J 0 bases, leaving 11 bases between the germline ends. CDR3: CASSSSGNSYEQYF. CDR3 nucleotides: TGCGCCAGCAGCAGTTCCGGGAACTCCTACGAGCAGTACTTC.

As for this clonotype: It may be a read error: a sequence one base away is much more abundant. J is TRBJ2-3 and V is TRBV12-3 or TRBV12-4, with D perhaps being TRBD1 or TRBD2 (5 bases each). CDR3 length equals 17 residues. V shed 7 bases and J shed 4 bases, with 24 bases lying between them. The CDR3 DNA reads TGTGCCAGCATTCAGGCAGCGGCCGGGGCTGGCGCAGATACGCAGTATTTT. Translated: CASIQAAAGAGADTQYF.

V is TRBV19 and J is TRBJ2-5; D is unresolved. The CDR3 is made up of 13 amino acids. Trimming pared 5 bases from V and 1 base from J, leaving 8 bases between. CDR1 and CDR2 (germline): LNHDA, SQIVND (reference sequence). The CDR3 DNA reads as TGTGCCAGTAGTCGAGCAGCCCAAGAGACCCAGTACTTC. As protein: CASSRAAQETQYF.

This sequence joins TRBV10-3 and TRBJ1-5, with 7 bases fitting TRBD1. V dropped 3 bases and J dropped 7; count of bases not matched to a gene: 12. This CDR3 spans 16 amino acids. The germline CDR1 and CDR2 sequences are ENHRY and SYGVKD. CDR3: CAISDPGRGPRQPQHF. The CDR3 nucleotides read TGTGCCATCAGTGACCCGGGGAGGGGGCCAAGACAGCCCCAGCATTTT.

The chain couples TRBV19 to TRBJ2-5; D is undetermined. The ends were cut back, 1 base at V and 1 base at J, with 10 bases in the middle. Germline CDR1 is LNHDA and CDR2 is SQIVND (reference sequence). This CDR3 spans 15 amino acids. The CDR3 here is CASSIVHPFQETQYF. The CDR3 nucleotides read TGTGCCAGTAGTATAGTGCACCCCTTCCAAGAGACCCAGTACTTC.

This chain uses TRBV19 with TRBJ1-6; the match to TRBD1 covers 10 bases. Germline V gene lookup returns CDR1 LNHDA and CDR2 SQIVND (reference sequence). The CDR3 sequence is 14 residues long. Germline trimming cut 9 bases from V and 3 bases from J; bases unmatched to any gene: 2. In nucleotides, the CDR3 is TGTGCCAGCTGGGACAGGGGCTATAATTCACCCCTCCACTTT. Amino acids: CASWDRGYNSPLHF.

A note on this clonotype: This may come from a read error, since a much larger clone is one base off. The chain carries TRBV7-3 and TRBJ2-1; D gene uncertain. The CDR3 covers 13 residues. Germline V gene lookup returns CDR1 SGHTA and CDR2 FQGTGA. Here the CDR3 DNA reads TGTGCCAGCAGCTTACTTTCCGACAATGGGCAGTTCTTC. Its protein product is CASSLLSDNGQFF.

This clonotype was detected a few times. For the CDR3, the DNA is TGCAGTGCTAACACCGCCAATCAGCCCCAGCATTTT. It codes for CSANTANQPQHF. The rearrangement uses TRBV29-1 and TRBJ1-5; D not certain. There are 12 residues in the CDR3. The V gene's germline CDR1 is SQVTM and CDR2 ANQGSEA.

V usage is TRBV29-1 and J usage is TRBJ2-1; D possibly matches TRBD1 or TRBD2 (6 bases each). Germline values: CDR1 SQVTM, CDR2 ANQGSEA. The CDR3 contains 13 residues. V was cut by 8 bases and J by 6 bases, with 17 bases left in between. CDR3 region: CSLGAGLLNEQFF. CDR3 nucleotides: TGCAGCCTGGGGGCGGGACTTCTCAATGAGCAGTTCTTC.